This is a list of T cell receptor beta chains from one sample in a study of T-cell memory formation after mild COVID-19. TCRdb reanalysed the 5' RACE reads using MiXCR and keeps one entry per CDR3 protein. Of under 550,000 distinct CDR3 sequences in the sample, roughly 20% were seen once. Material: PBMCs or a T cell subset sorted from them (not recorded which). The receptors derive from an adult woman who had mild COVID-19 (a few samples of this study predate the infection). Cell type and time point are not known. Both conserved end residues are part of each CDR3. D genes are given only for firm matches. Some rows have no size entry. The others give once, few or many, or a class for an expanded clone.

D gene: TRBD1; V gene: TRBV2; clone size: -; J gene: TRBJ1-2; CDR3 DNA: TGTGCCAGCAGTGTGGACAGGGAAATCTATGGCTACACCTTC; CDR3 protein: CASSVDREIYGYTF
D gene: -; V gene: TRBV6-5; clone size: -; J gene: TRBJ1-6; CDR3 DNA: TGTGCCAGCAGTTACTCGACACCACTCACGGGTAATTCACCCCTCCACTTT; CDR3 protein: CASSYSTPLTGNSPLHF
D gene: TRBD1; V gene: TRBV7-6; clone size: -; J gene: TRBJ2-1; CDR3 DNA: TGTGCCAGCAGCTTAAAGCAAAGGGACAGGGATTACAATGAGCAGTTCTTC; CDR3 protein: CASSLKQRDRDYNEQFF
D gene: TRBD1; V gene: TRBV9; clone size: -; J gene: TRBJ2-5; CDR3 DNA: TGTGCCAGCAGCGTACCGATTCTAGGGGGCAAAGAGACCCAGTACTTC; CDR3 protein: CASSVPILGGKETQYF
D gene: -; V gene: TRBV6-1; clone size: -; J gene: TRBJ1-2; CDR3 DNA: TGTGCCAGCAGTGTCGACAATAACTATGGCTACACCTTC; CDR3 protein: CASSVDNNYGYTF
D gene: -; V gene: TRBV6-1; clone size: -; J gene: TRBJ2-3; CDR3 DNA: TGTGCCAGCCGGGACTTGGTCACAGATACGCAGTATTTT; CDR3 protein: CASRDLVTDTQYF
D gene: -; V gene: TRBV6-2/TRBV6-3; clone size: -; J gene: TRBJ2-7; CDR3 DNA: TGTGCCAGCACCGCCGGGCTTAAAAAAGGCAACGAGCAGTACTTC; CDR3 protein: CASTAGLKKGNEQYF
D gene: -; V gene: TRBV12-3/TRBV12-4; clone size: -; J gene: TRBJ2-3; CDR3 DNA: TGTGCCAGCAGTTTAGCGCTAACTGGGGCCCCCACAGATACGCAGTATTTT; CDR3 protein: CASSLALTGAPTDTQYF
D gene: -; V gene: TRBV14; clone size: few; J gene: TRBJ1-2; CDR3 DNA: TGTGCCAGCAGCCAAGATTCTCCCGGGACGGTCTACTATGGCTACACCTTC; CDR3 protein: CASSQDSPGTVYYGYTF
D gene: -; V gene: TRBV11-2; clone size: -; J gene: TRBJ2-5; CDR3 DNA: TGTGCCAGCAGCTTAGGGGGACATTTGCGCTTC; CDR3 protein: CASSLGGHLRF
D gene: -; V gene: TRBV29-1; clone size: many; J gene: TRBJ2-3; CDR3 DNA: TGCAGCGTTGAGGCCCTCACAGATACGCAGTATTTT; CDR3 protein: CSVEALTDTQYF
D gene: TRBD1; V gene: TRBV5-1; clone size: -; J gene: TRBJ2-1; CDR3 DNA: TGCGCCAGCAGCCCCGTGGGGACAGGGATTATCAATGAGCAGTTCTTC; CDR3 protein: CASSPVGTGIINEQFF
D gene: TRBD2; V gene: TRBV7-6; clone size: many; J gene: TRBJ2-3; CDR3 DNA: TGTGCCAGCAGCTCCAGACTAGCGGGGCAGAACACAGATACGCAGTATTTT; CDR3 protein: CASSSRLAGQNTDTQYF
D gene: -; V gene: TRBV11-2; clone size: -; J gene: TRBJ2-3; CDR3 DNA: TGTGCCAGCAGCTTAGATCGCAAAGATACGCAGTATTTT; CDR3 protein: CASSLDRKDTQYF
D gene: -; V gene: TRBV9; clone size: -; J gene: TRBJ1-1; CDR3 DNA: TGTGCCAGCAGCTTAGGGAGTGGGGACACTGAAGCTTTCTTT; CDR3 protein: CASSLGSGDTEAFF
D gene: TRBD1; V gene: TRBV4-3; clone size: few; J gene: TRBJ1-2; CDR3 DNA: TGCGCCAGCAGCCACCGACAGGGGGAACTATACTATGGCTACACCTTC; CDR3 protein: CASSHRQGELYYGYTF
D gene: TRBD1; V gene: TRBV23-1; clone size: -; J gene: TRBJ1-2; CDR3 DNA: TGCGCCAGCAGTCAATACTGGGGACAGGACTTACCCTTAGCTAACTATGGCTACACCTTC; CDR3 protein: CASSQYWGQDLPLANYGYTF
D gene: TRBD2; V gene: TRBV20-1; clone size: -; J gene: TRBJ2-7; CDR3 DNA: TGCAGTGCTAGGGGGCTAGCGGTCTACGAGCAGTACTTC; CDR3 protein: CSARGLAVYEQYF
D gene: -; V gene: TRBV20-1; clone size: -; J gene: TRBJ1-6; CDR3 DNA: TGCAGTGCTAGACAGGAGGCGTGGAATTCACCCCTCCACTTT; CDR3 protein: CSARQEAWNSPLHF
D gene: -; V gene: TRBV5-1; clone size: few; J gene: TRBJ2-1; CDR3 DNA: TGCGCCAGCAGCCGGGAGCAGGTCCCGGATGAGCAGTTCTTC; CDR3 protein: CASSREQVPDEQFF
D gene: -; V gene: TRBV2; clone size: -; J gene: TRBJ2-7; CDR3 DNA: TGTGCCAGCATCCCGCGTTACTCCTACGAGCAGTACTTC; CDR3 protein: CASIPRYSYEQYF
D gene: -; V gene: TRBV12-3/TRBV12-4; clone size: many; J gene: TRBJ2-1; CDR3 DNA: TGTGCCAGCAGCTCGACCGGAATAAGAACCCCCGAAATCTACAATGAGCAGTTCTTC; CDR3 protein: CASSSTGIRTPEIYNEQFF
D gene: -; V gene: TRBV27; clone size: few; J gene: TRBJ1-1; CDR3 DNA: TGTGCCAGCAGTCCGCAGACAGGCGTACTGAACACTGAAGCTTTCTTT; CDR3 protein: CASSPQTGVLNTEAFF
D gene: TRBD2; V gene: TRBV5-6; clone size: many; J gene: TRBJ2-7; CDR3 DNA: TGTGCCAGCAGCTTGCAAACACTAGCGGCATCCTACGAGCAGTACTTC; CDR3 protein: CASSLQTLAASYEQYF
D gene: TRBD1; V gene: TRBV14; clone size: many; J gene: TRBJ2-1; CDR3 DNA: TGTGCCAGCAGCCTTCCCCAGACAGGGGCCCATGAGCAGTTCTTC; CDR3 protein: CASSLPQTGAHEQFF
D gene: TRBD1; V gene: TRBV5-1; clone size: few; J gene: TRBJ2-7; CDR3 DNA: TGCGCCAGCAGCCTGGGGACAGCCCTTGGGCAGTACGAGCAGTACTTC; CDR3 protein: CASSLGTALGQYEQYF
D gene: -; V gene: TRBV20-1; clone size: many; J gene: TRBJ2-5; CDR3 DNA: TGCAGTGCTAGAGTGGGCCTCCCCCAAGAGACCCAGTACTTC; CDR3 protein: CSARVGLPQETQYF
D gene: -; V gene: TRBV30; clone size: -; J gene: TRBJ2-7; CDR3 DNA: TGTGCCTGGAGTGATGTGGGGGCGGTTTCGCCGTACGAGCAGTACTTC; CDR3 protein: CAWSDVGAVSPYEQYF
D gene: -; V gene: TRBV4-1; clone size: -; J gene: TRBJ2-3; CDR3 DNA: TGCGCCAGCAGCCCGCCGGGCTCACGCCCCACAGATACGCAGTATTTT; CDR3 protein: CASSPPGSRPTDTQYF
D gene: -; V gene: TRBV20-1; clone size: -; J gene: TRBJ2-5; CDR3 DNA: TGCAGTGCCGCCCCGGGACACCAAGAGACCCAGTACTTC; CDR3 protein: CSAAPGHQETQYF
D gene: -; V gene: TRBV5-5; clone size: few; J gene: TRBJ2-5; CDR3 DNA: TGTGCCAGCAGCCCCCAGGTGGCCCAGTACTTC; CDR3 protein: CASSPQVAQYF
D gene: -; V gene: TRBV29-1; clone size: -; J gene: TRBJ1-1; CDR3 DNA: TGCAGCGGGGTCGGCACTGAAGCTTTCTTT; CDR3 protein: CSGVGTEAFF
D gene: -; V gene: TRBV10-3; clone size: -; J gene: TRBJ1-1; CDR3 DNA: TGTGCCATCAGTGAGATTCGGACGAACACTGAAGCTTTCTTT; CDR3 protein: CAISEIRTNTEAFF
D gene: -; V gene: TRBV6-1; clone size: few; J gene: TRBJ2-7; CDR3 DNA: TGTGCCAGCATCATGGGGGAGTCCTACGAGCAGTACTTC; CDR3 protein: CASIMGESYEQYF
D gene: TRBD1; V gene: TRBV2; clone size: few; J gene: TRBJ1-2; CDR3 DNA: TGTGCCAGCAGTACACAGGGGGTTGGCTATGGCTACACCTTC; CDR3 protein: CASSTQGVGYGYTF
D gene: -; V gene: TRBV15; clone size: few; J gene: TRBJ1-2; CDR3 DNA: TGTGCCACCAGCTTTCCGGCCGGGTATGGCTACACCTTC; CDR3 protein: CATSFPAGYGYTF
D gene: -; V gene: TRBV12-3/TRBV12-4; clone size: few; J gene: TRBJ1-6; CDR3 DNA: TGTGCCAGCAGTTCTGCGTTAGGGGTAGGGTCACCCCTCCACTTT; CDR3 protein: CASSSALGVGSPLHF
D gene: TRBD1; V gene: TRBV27; clone size: -; J gene: TRBJ2-3; CDR3 DNA: TGTGCCAGCAGTTTCACAGGGGGCTCCCTCCTCACAGATACGCAGTATTTT; CDR3 protein: CASSFTGGSLLTDTQYF
D gene: TRBD2; V gene: TRBV6-4; clone size: -; J gene: TRBJ2-1; CDR3 DNA: TGTGCCAGCAAAGCTAGCGGGAACTACAATGAGCAGTTCTTC; CDR3 protein: CASKASGNYNEQFF
D gene: -; V gene: TRBV5-1; clone size: -; J gene: TRBJ2-7; CDR3 DNA: TGCGCCAGCAGCTTCAGGGGAATCTCCTACGAGCAGTACTTC; CDR3 protein: CASSFRGISYEQYF
D gene: -; V gene: TRBV3-1; clone size: -; J gene: TRBJ2-7; CDR3 DNA: TGTGCCAGCAGCAACCCGGAGCAGTACTTC; CDR3 protein: CASSNPEQYF
D gene: TRBD1; V gene: TRBV7-2; clone size: -; J gene: TRBJ2-7; CDR3 DNA: TGTGCCAGCAGCTTAGGCCCGGGACAGGGACGAAACGAGCAGTACTTC; CDR3 protein: CASSLGPGQGRNEQYF
D gene: -; V gene: TRBV12-3/TRBV12-4; clone size: -; J gene: TRBJ1-2; CDR3 DNA: TGTGCCAGCAGTTCCGCAGGCGGCTACACCTTC; CDR3 protein: CASSSAGGYTF
D gene: -; V gene: TRBV7-6; clone size: -; J gene: TRBJ2-1; CDR3 DNA: TGTGCCAGCAGCTTATTAGTCGGGGGTTTTAATGAGCAGTTCTTC; CDR3 protein: CASSLLVGGFNEQFF
D gene: TRBD2; V gene: TRBV9; clone size: -; J gene: TRBJ2-3; CDR3 DNA: TGTGCCAGCAGCGTAGGGGGACTAGCGGGAGATACGCAGTATTTT; CDR3 protein: CASSVGGLAGDTQYF
D gene: TRBD1; V gene: TRBV5-6; clone size: few; J gene: TRBJ2-1; CDR3 DNA: TGTGCCAGCAGCTGGGGACAGAAGAGCTCCTACAATGAGCAGTTCTTC; CDR3 protein: CASSWGQKSSYNEQFF
D gene: -; V gene: TRBV20-1; clone size: few; J gene: TRBJ2-2; CDR3 DNA: TGCAGTGCTAGAGGAATGCAGGCCACCGGGGAGCTGTTTTTT; CDR3 protein: CSARGMQATGELFF
D gene: -; V gene: TRBV7-9; clone size: -; J gene: TRBJ2-7; CDR3 DNA: TGTGCCAGCAGCTCCCCGCGACACAGTAAAACCTACGAGCAGTACTTC; CDR3 protein: CASSSPRHSKTYEQYF
D gene: TRBD2; V gene: TRBV4-1; clone size: -; J gene: TRBJ2-3; CDR3 DNA: TGCGCCAGCAGCCAAGGACCCTCTAGCGGGGGGACCTATAGCACAGATACGCAGTATTTT; CDR3 protein: CASSQGPSSGGTYSTDTQYF
D gene: -; V gene: TRBV7-8; clone size: few; J gene: TRBJ2-7; CDR3 DNA: TGTGCCAGCAGCTTAGCGGGGCAGGGAAACTACGAGCAGTACTTC; CDR3 protein: CASSLAGQGNYEQYF
D gene: TRBD1; V gene: TRBV20-1; clone size: -; J gene: TRBJ2-3; CDR3 DNA: TGCAGTGCTGAACTCCAGGACAGGCCAGATACGCAGTATTTT; CDR3 protein: CSAELQDRPDTQYF
D gene: -; V gene: TRBV25-1; clone size: -; J gene: TRBJ2-1; CDR3 DNA: TGTGCCAGCGCCGAGGGGGGGGCGGGCTACAATGAGCAGTTCTTC; CDR3 protein: CASAEGGAGYNEQFF
D gene: -; V gene: TRBV30; clone size: -; J gene: TRBJ2-1; CDR3 DNA: TGTGCCTGGAGTCCCCTCCCGGGAGTAGACAATGAGCAGTTCTTC; CDR3 protein: CAWSPLPGVDNEQFF